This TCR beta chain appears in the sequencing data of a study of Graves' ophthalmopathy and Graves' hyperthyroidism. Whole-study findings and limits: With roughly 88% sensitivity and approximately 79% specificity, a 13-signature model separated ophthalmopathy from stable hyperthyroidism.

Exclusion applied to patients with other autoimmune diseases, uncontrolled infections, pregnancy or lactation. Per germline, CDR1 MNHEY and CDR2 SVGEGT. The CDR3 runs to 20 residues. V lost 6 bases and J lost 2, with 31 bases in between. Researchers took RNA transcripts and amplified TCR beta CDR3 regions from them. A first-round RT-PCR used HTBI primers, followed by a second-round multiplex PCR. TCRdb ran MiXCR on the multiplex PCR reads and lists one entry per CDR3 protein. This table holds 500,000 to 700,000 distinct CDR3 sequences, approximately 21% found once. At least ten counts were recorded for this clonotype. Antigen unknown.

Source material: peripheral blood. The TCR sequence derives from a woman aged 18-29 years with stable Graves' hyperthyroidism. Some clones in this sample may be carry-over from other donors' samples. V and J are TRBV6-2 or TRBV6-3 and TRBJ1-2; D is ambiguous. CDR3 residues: CASRGYTISYSPERNYGYTF. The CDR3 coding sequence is TGTGCCAGCAGAGGGTACACGATTTCTTATAGTCCCGAGCGGAACTATGGCTACACCTTC.